The TCR beta chain described here comes from a study of response to subunit inactivated influenza vaccine. Regarding the study as a whole: A suggestion made by the authors is that each seasonal influenza vaccination recruits few new T cells.

Regarding this clonotype: Its antigen is not known.

TCRdb used MiXCR to reprocess the RT-PCR reads, holding one entry per CDR3 protein. The table records about 500,000 distinct CDR3 sequences, approximately 15% of them present only once. Germline CDR1 MDHEN, CDR2 SYDVKM. The ends were cut back, 6 bases at V and 1 base at J, with 12 bases in the middle. This CDR3 comprises 14 residues. The TCR comes from a man aged 50-75 years who received an inactivated influenza vaccine. V is TRBV28 and J is TRBJ1-1, with a tentative D call TRBD1 (5 bases). The specimen comprised CD4+ T cells sorted from PBMCs, sampled about 24 months after vaccination. The CDR3 is CASRPLQGNTEAFF. CDR3 nucleotides: TGTGCCAGCAGACCCTTGCAGGGGAACACTGAAGCTTTCTTT.